These T cell receptor beta chains were read from a single sample in a study of T cells in Graves' hyperthyroidism and ophthalmopathy. Each CDR3 protein is one row after TCRdb ran MiXCR on the multiplex PCR reads. The table lists 800,000 or so distinct CDR3 sequences, around 39% of them singletons, with 8.9% in the top ten. Material for sequencing was blood. These receptors were collected from a man younger than 30 with Graves' hyperthyroidism. Each CDR3 is given with its conserved first and last residue. D genes are given only for firm matches. Some rows have no size entry. The others give once, few or many, or a class for an expanded clone.

J | V | size | D | DNA | CDR3
TRBJ2-5 | TRBV29-1 | many | TRBD1 | TGCAGCCTCAACCCCTGGCTGACAGGGCAAGAGACCCAGTACTTC | CSLNPWLTGQETQYF
TRBJ2-7 | TRBV15 | . | . | TGTGCCACCAGCAGAGAGCGGGGCCTCGGGGACACGCAGCAGTACTTC | CATSRERGLGDTQQYF
TRBJ1-1 | TRBV20-1 | many | TRBD1 | TGCAGTGCTAGAGGGGACAGCCTGAACACTGAAGCTTTCTTT | CSARGDSLNTEAFF
TRBJ1-4 | TRBV4-2 | once | TRBD1 | TGTGCCAGCAGCCGATCTCAGGGGGCGTTTGAGGAAAAACTGTTTTTT | CASSRSQGAFEEKLFF
TRBJ1-1 | TRBV19 | many | . | TGTGCCAGTAGTATGTTGGCGAACACTGAAGCTTTCTTT | CASSMLANTEAFF
TRBJ1-1 | TRBV29-1 | many | . | TGCAGCGGGAGACAGGAGCTGAACACTGAAGCTTTCTTT | CSGRQELNTEAFF
TRBJ2-2 | TRBV9 | . | . | TGTGCCAGCACCGCCGAGAGAGAGAGAAGCACCGGGGAGCTGTTTTTT | CASTAERERSTGELFF
TRBJ2-5 | TRBV5-4 | . | TRBD2 | TGTGCCAGCAGCTTGGGGGCGGGGGAGCAAGAGACCCAGTACTTC | CASSLGAGEQETQYF
TRBJ2-7 | TRBV10-3 | . | . | TGTGCCATCAGCCAAGATGACTCCGATCGCTACGAGCAGTACTTC | CAISQDDSDRYEQYF
TRBJ1-5 | TRBV7-9 | . | . | TGCGCCAGCAGCCAAGATGGGGGCAGAAGCAGCAATCAGCCCCAGCATTTT | CASSQDGGRSSNQPQHF
TRBJ2-7 | TRBV5-1 | . | TRBD1 | TGCGCCAGCAGCTTGGATGAGGGGGCATCCGAGCAGTACTTC | CASSLDEGASEQYF
TRBJ2-5 | TRBV7-9 | . | . | TGTGCCAGCGGGAACACAGGGGAGACCCAGTACTTC | CASGNTGETQYF
TRBJ1-4 | TRBV7-3 | . | . | TGTGCCAGCAGCCAGATGGGCGAAAAACTGTTTTTT | CASSQMGEKLFF
TRBJ2-5 | TRBV7-9 | many | . | TGTGCCAGCAGCTTAGGGGCGGGACGACAAGAGACCCAGTACTTC | CASSLGAGRQETQYF
TRBJ1-5 | TRBV20-1 | . | . | TGCAGTGCTCCCGGGCCCGTGACAGTTAGCAATCAGCCCCAGCATTTT | CSAPGPVTVSNQPQHF
TRBJ1-5 | TRBV6-1 | . | . | TGTGCCTCACAACGCCTCCCGAATCAGCCCCAGCATTTT | CASQRLPNQPQHF
TRBJ2-5 | TRBV29-1 | . | . | TGCAGCGCCAATGGGCAGGGACCAGTGACCCAGTACTTC | CSANGQGPVTQYF
TRBJ1-1 | TRBV25-1 | . | TRBD1 | TGTGCCAGCAGCCCCCCACTCGACAGGGGTGGAACTGAAGCTTTCTTT | CASSPPLDRGGTEAFF
TRBJ1-2 | TRBV25-1 | many | . | TGTGCCAGCAGTGAATACTTTACCGACGGTGGCTACACCTTC | CASSEYFTDGGYTF
TRBJ2-7 | TRBV20-1 | . | . | TGCAGTGCAAATCGTGCGGGGTTAGAAGCCTACGAGCAGTACTTC | CSANRAGLEAYEQYF
TRBJ1-1 | TRBV6-5 | . | . | TGTGCCAGCAGTGGCCGGGGGGCCCCAAACACTGAAGCTTTCTTT | CASSGRGAPNTEAFF
TRBJ1-2 | TRBV12-3/TRBV12-4 | few | TRBD1 | TGTGCCAGCAGTTTGGGCCTACGGTACAACAGGGGAGGCGAAGGCTACACCTTC | CASSLGLRYNRGGEGYTF
TRBJ1-2 | TRBV5-1 | few | . | TGCGCCAGCAGCTTGGAGCTGGGAATGGATGGCTACACCTTC | CASSLELGMDGYTF
TRBJ2-7 | TRBV12-3/TRBV12-4 | . | TRBD2 | TGTGCCAGCAGTTTCGTGGCGGGAGGATCCTACGAGCAGTACTTC | CASSFVAGGSYEQYF
TRBJ1-1 | TRBV11-2 | . | . | TGTGCCAGCAGCTTATCGAGGTCTTTGAACACTGAAGCTTTCTTT | CASSLSRSLNTEAFF
TRBJ1-2 | TRBV12-3/TRBV12-4 | few | . | TGTGCCAGCAGTTTGAGCGTGGCAGGGAGGAGGAATGGCTACACCTTC | CASSLSVAGRRNGYTF
TRBJ1-2 | TRBV15 | . | . | TGTGCCACCAGCAGAAATCGGGGCGGTTTGGGTGGCTACACCTTC | CATSRNRGGLGGYTF
TRBJ1-1 | TRBV4-2 | many | . | TGTGCCAGCAGCCAAGATCCCACACAGGGTCGGGCTTTCTTT | CASSQDPTQGRAFF
TRBJ2-7 | TRBV7-7 | . | TRBD2 | TGTGCTAGCAGCCCCAAACTAGCGGGGGAACTCTACGAGCAGTACTTC | CASSPKLAGELYEQYF
TRBJ1-5 | TRBV20-1 | . | . | TGCAGTGCTATTCGGACAGGCAATCAGCCCCAGCATTTT | CSAIRTGNQPQHF
TRBJ1-1 | TRBV7-2 | . | . | TGTGCCAGCGCCCCGGGGGGGGCGAACACTGAAGCTTTCTTT | CASAPGGANTEAFF
TRBJ1-1 | TRBV6-5 | few | . | TGTGCCAGCAGCCCTTCAAAGGGGAACACTGAAGCTTTCTTT | CASSPSKGNTEAFF
TRBJ2-7 | TRBV7-4 | many | . | TGTGCCAGCACCAAAGGATTAAGCGAGCAGTACTTC | CASTKGLSEQYF
TRBJ2-5 | TRBV7-9 | . | TRBD1 | TGTGCCAGCAGTTGGACAGGGGTTCGAGAGACCCAGTACTTC | CASSWTGVRETQYF
TRBJ2-7 | TRBV5-1 | . | . | TGCGCCAGCAGCTTTGATTTCGGGTGCGCTCCCTACGAGCAGTACTTC | CASSFDFGCAPYEQYF
TRBJ2-6 | TRBV19 | . | . | TGTGCCAGTAAGGCGGGGGCAGGGGAGGCTGGTGGGGCCAACGCCCTGACTTTC | CASKAGAGEAGGANALTF
TRBJ2-7 | TRBV6-4 | many | TRBD2 | TGTGCCAGCAGCAGACTAGCGGGAGCAGGCCACGAGCAGTACTTC | CASSRLAGAGHEQYF
TRBJ1-3 | TRBV29-1 | . | . | TGCAGCGTTTTGGTAACTGGAAACACCATATATTTT | CSVLVTGNTIYF
TRBJ1-1 | TRBV25-1 | many | . | TGTGCCAGCAGTGAATACTCGGGGGGGAACACTGAAGCTTTCTTT | CASSEYSGGNTEAFF
TRBJ1-1 | TRBV29-1 | . | . | TGCAGCGCTGTAAACGGGGGGGACACTGAAGCTTTCTTT | CSAVNGGDTEAFF
TRBJ2-7 | TRBV29-1 | many | . | TGCAGCGTTGAGCGGGACATCCCCTACGAGCAGTACTTC | CSVERDIPYEQYF
TRBJ2-7 | TRBV25-1 | many | TRBD2 | TGTGCCAGCAGCCCTTTACTAGCGGGACCTTCCTACGAGCAGTACTTC | CASSPLLAGPSYEQYF
TRBJ2-7 | TRBV7-8 | many | . | TGTGCCAGCAGCGCGAGGGGTCGGCACGAGCAGTACTTC | CASSARGRHEQYF
TRBJ1-5 | TRBV20-1 | . | . | TGCAGTGCCTCATGGACAGACAATCAGCCCCAGCATTTT | CSASWTDNQPQHF
TRBJ2-5 | TRBV29-1 | many | . | TGCAGCGACGCGGGACTCCTTGGGAAGACCCAGTACTTC | CSDAGLLGKTQYF
TRBJ2-2 | TRBV19 | few | . | TGTGCCAGTAGGATACTGGGACGGAGCACCGGGGAGCTGTTTTTT | CASRILGRSTGELFF
TRBJ1-5 | TRBV6-6 | . | TRBD1 | TGTGCCAGCATGTCACGGACAGGCGGCCAGCCCCAGCATTTT | CASMSRTGGQPQHF
TRBJ2-5 | TRBV6-5 | few | . | TGTGCCACCCGACTGAGACAAGAGACCCAGTACTTC | CATRLRQETQYF
TRBJ1-2 | TRBV20-1 | few | TRBD1 | TGCAGTGCTAGAGATACAGGGGGCGCCTATGGCTACACCTTC | CSARDTGGAYGYTF
TRBJ2-7 | TRBV7-3 | many | . | TGTGCCAGCAGCTTAACCGGCGGACCTGAGCAGTACTTC | CASSLTGGPEQYF
TRBJ1-2 | TRBV29-1 | once | TRBD1 | TGCAGCTTAGCCGGGACAGGGCCTTATGGCTACACCTTC | CSLAGTGPYGYTF
TRBJ1-2 | TRBV15 | once | . | TGTGCCACCAGCACTCCCAGCTTAGAAGGGTCCTATGGCTACACCTTC | CATSTPSLEGSYGYTF
TRBJ1-2 | TRBV29-1 | many | . | TGCAGCGTTGCGAGGCGGGGGGCAGAATATGGCTACACCTTC | CSVARRGAEYGYTF
TRBJ1-1 | TRBV7-2 | . | . | TGTGCCAGCAGCCCAGAAGGCTCCCGGATGAACACTGAAGCTTTCTTT | CASSPEGSRMNTEAFF
TRBJ2-7 | TRBV7-9 | . | . | TGTGCCAGCAGCTTAGTACTTTGGCCACCAGGCTACGAGCAGTACTTC | CASSLVLWPPGYEQYF
TRBJ2-7 | TRBV7-6 | few | . | TGTGCCAGCAGCTTAAGTCAGGTTGGATTCGAGCAGTACTTC | CASSLSQVGFEQYF
TRBJ1-1 | TRBV11-2 | few | . | TGTGCCAGCAGCTTAAGTAGTCTCATGAACACTGAAGCTTTCTTT | CASSLSSLMNTEAFF
TRBJ1-2 | TRBV29-1 | . | . | TGCAGCGTTGGGGGCGGAGCCGGCTACACCTTC | CSVGGGAGYTF